These 22 T cell receptor beta chains were all obtained from the same sample, sequenced in a study of human T cells and chemical hapten exposure. In TCRdb, the RACE reads were re-called with MiXCR into one record per CDR3 protein. The sample yields tens of thousands of distinct CDR3 sequences, around 30% seen once. Stated time point: patch test 1, 2 weeks after DPC sensitization. Treatment specified: therapeutic diphenylcyclopropenone sensitization with weekly scalp DPC. The source was whole blood, collected in connection with sensitization to the hapten diphenylcyclopropenone (DPC). The receptors were gathered from a man aged 40-55 years with alopecia areata. Some clones in this sample may be carry-over from other donors' samples.

The gene calls are TRBV20-1 and TRBJ1-5, with D perhaps TRBD1 (5 bases). V was shortened by 7 bases and J by 14 bases, with 24 bases between the two germline ends. The germline V gene encodes CDR1 DFQATT and CDR2 SNEGSKA (reference sequence). The CDR3 has 13 residues. The CDR3 here is CSGIYSQGTAEHF. As DNA, the CDR3 is TGCAGTGGTATTTACTCGCAGGGCACTGCGGAGCATTTT.

This clonotype was seen a few times. The chain recombines TRBV30 with TRBJ2-1, with 12 bases aligning to TRBD2. Unmatched junction bases numbered 9, after V lost 2 bases and J lost 7 bases. Germline assignment: CDR1 GTSNPN and CDR2 SVGIG (reference sequence). CDR3 length: 16 amino acids. The CDR3 protein is CAWSPLRLAGGNEQFF. DNA for the CDR3: TGTGCCTGGAGTCCCCTCCGGCTAGCGGGAGGGAATGAGCAGTTCTTC.

There are a few counts of this clonotype. The chain links TRBV25-1 to TRBJ2-3; TRBD2 aligns across 10 bases. V shed 1 base, J shed 4 bases, and the junction held 8 bases outside the gene matches. CDR1 and CDR2 (germline): MGHDK, SYGVNS. The CDR3 runs 17 residues. The CDR3 reads CASSEFGASGSADTQYF. The CDR3 bases are TGTGCCAGCAGTGAATTTGGCGCTAGCGGGAGTGCAGATACGCAGTATTTT.

V usage is TRBV25-1 and J usage is TRBJ1-2; 9 nucleotides agree with TRBD1. This CDR3 is built from 17 residues. Trimming at V came to 3 bases and at J to 2 bases, leaving 10 bases not matched to a gene. Looked up from germline, CDR1 is MGHDK and CDR2 is SYGVNS. The CDR3 is CASSDLSRQGENYGYTF. CDR3 sequence (DNA): TGTGCCAGCAGTGATCTGAGCAGACAGGGGGAAAACTATGGCTACACCTTC.

This chain uses TRBV30 with TRBJ2-3; D possibly uses TRBD1 or TRBD2 (5 bases each). V was clipped by 2 bases and J by 0 bases, with 12 bases between them. Germline CDR1 is GTSNPN and CDR2 is SVGIG (reference sequence). This CDR3 spans 15 amino acids. CDR3 protein: CAWSSWGSSTDTQYF. In DNA, the CDR3 is TGTGCCTGGAGTTCATGGGGGAGTAGCACAGATACGCAGTATTTT.

This clonotype was detected only a few times. The chain combines TRBV27 with TRBJ2-7, with 8 bases lining up with TRBD2. The germline CDR1 and CDR2 sequences are MNHEY and SMNVEV (reference sequence). With V trimmed by 2 bases and J by 2 bases, 2 bases remained unmatched. This CDR3 has 14 residues. In nucleotides, the CDR3 is TGTGCCAGCAGTTTAAGCGGGAGCACCTACGAGCAGTACTTC. Its protein is CASSLSGSTYEQYF.

The chain links TRBV27 to TRBJ2-2; D call uncertain. Germline values: CDR1 MNHEY, CDR2 SMNVEV (reference sequence). This CDR3 is built from 14 residues. V was shortened by 7 bases and J by 3 bases, with 12 bases between the two germline ends. CDR3 DNA: TGTGCCAGCACTCGAAGGTTCGACACCGGGGAGCTGTTTTTT. Translated, it gives CASTRRFDTGELFF.

This sequence joins TRBV6-1 and TRBJ1-1; D unclear. This CDR3 has 11 amino acids. Germline-derived CDR1 and CDR2 are MNHNS and SASEGT. The V and J ends lost 4 bases and 3 bases respectively, with 3 bases between them. CDR3 nucleotide sequence: TGTGCCAGCAGTGGGCACACTGAAGCTTTCTTT. It is translated as CASSGHTEAFF.

This clonotype has just a few counts. The junction differs from germline at one of its ends, possibly a read error. The V call is TRBV20-1, the J call TRBJ2-7; D is possibly TRBD2 (7 bases). The CDR3 loop spans 12 amino acids. Per the germline V gene, CDR1 is DFQATT and CDR2 is SNEGSKA (reference sequence). CDR3 DNA: TGCAGTGCCAGAGGGGGGGGCTACGAGCAGTACTTC. Encoded protein: CSARGGGYEQYF.

The gene calls are TRBV24-1 and TRBJ2-1; D gene uncertain. The CDR3 spans 14 residues. Germline CDR1 is KGHDR and CDR2 is SFDVKD. Trimming stripped 3 bases from V and 8 bases from J, with 13 bases between. CDR3 in amino acids: CATSDPGSRYEQFF. Here the CDR3 DNA reads TGTGCCACCAGTGATCCCGGCTCCAGATATGAGCAGTTCTTC.

There are a few counts of this clonotype. V usage is TRBV27 and J usage is TRBJ1-5; TRBD1 aligns across 7 bases. V lost 5 bases to trimming and J lost 2 bases; unmatched junction nucleotides: 3. Germline values: CDR1 MNHEY, CDR2 SMNVEV (reference sequence). There are 14 residues in the CDR3. CDR3 amino acids: CASSRGTGNQPQHF. The CDR3 DNA reads TGTGCCAGCAGTCGGGGGACAGGCAATCAGCCCCAGCATTTT.

This clonotype was seen more than once but under ten times. This chain uses TRBV5-1 with TRBJ2-3, with D uncertain. V lost 0 bases to trimming and J lost 4 bases, with 6 bases between them. This CDR3 spans 13 amino acids. Germline V lookup: CDR1 SGHRS, CDR2 YFSETQ. In DNA form, the CDR3 reads TGCGCCAGCAGCTTGGCGGCTCCAGATACGCAGTATTTT. Translated, it gives CASSLAAPDTQYF.

This clonotype has a single count. The V gene is TRBV24-1, the J gene TRBJ2-3; 9 bases are shared with TRBD2. The CDR3 is 18 residues long. Germline V gene sequence: CDR1 KGHDR, CDR2 SFDVKD. After removal of 4 bases from V and 3 bases from J, the junction contained 13 bases not matched to a gene. CDR3 coding DNA: TGTGCCACCAGTGAGTGGGGGCTACCTAGCGGGGAGACAGATACGCAGTATTTT. Protein sequence: CATSEWGLPSGETDTQYF.

The chain links TRBV12-3 or TRBV12-4 to TRBJ1-5; 8 nucleotides line up with TRBD1. The CDR3 runs 15 residues. J was trimmed by 3 bases and V by 5 bases; bases with no gene match: 6. CDR3 bases: TGTGCCAGCAGTCTACAGGGGGGTACCAATCAGCCCCAGCATTTT. Its translation: CASSLQGGTNQPQHF.

The chain links TRBV6-5 to TRBJ2-7; possible D gene TRBD2, 6 bases. There are 13 residues in the CDR3. Germline CDR1 and CDR2: MNHEY and SVGAGI. The V gene lost 7 bases and the J gene lost 10 bases, with 20 bases spanning the gap. CDR3 region: CASTPGGSPLQYF. The CDR3 nucleotides read TGTGCCAGCACCCCCGGGGGTAGTCCTCTCCAGTACTTC.

The genes are TRBV29-1 and TRBJ2-7; 10 bases map to TRBD1. The CDR3 consists of 16 residues. V was clipped by 6 bases and J by 2 bases; unmatched bases: 13. From germline, CDR1 is SQVTM and CDR2 ANQGSEA. The CDR3 bases are TGCAGCGTCATCGGGACAGGGGAATCGGATGCCTACGAGCAGTACTTC. Amino acids: CSVIGTGESDAYEQYF.

This clonotype was picked up a small number of times. This chain links TRBV28 with TRBJ2-7, with 11 positions matching TRBD1. The V gene end was trimmed by 6 bases and the J gene end by 4 bases; junction bases not matched to a gene: 14. The length of the CDR3 is 17 residues. CDR1 MDHEN and CDR2 SYDVKM come from the germline V gene. The chain's CDR3 is CASSPRTGGLLRYEQYF. The CDR3 DNA sequence: TGTGCCAGCAGCCCTAGGACAGGGGGCTTGCTTAGGTACGAGCAGTACTTC.

This chain connects TRBV5-1 to TRBJ2-3; D may be TRBD1 or TRBD2 (5 bases each). Germline assignment: CDR1 SGHRS and CDR2 YFSETQ. The CDR3 contains 15 residues. Trimming left V 1 base short and J 3 bases short, with 12 bases between. The CDR3 region is CASSLRGVETDTQYF. The CDR3 region has the DNA TGCGCCAGCAGCTTGAGAGGGGTTGAGACAGATACGCAGTATTTT.

This clonotype was observed a few times. The chain has TRBV14 and TRBJ2-3; 8 nucleotides line up with TRBD1. J was trimmed by 8 bases and V by 1 base; bases with no gene match: 11. Germline V gives CDR1 SGHDN, CDR2 FVKESK. There are 16 residues in the CDR3. The CDR3 reads CASSQVAGGAGGTQYF. The CDR3 DNA is TGTGCCAGCAGCCAAGTAGCAGGGGGCGCCGGGGGTACGCAGTATTTT.

Of note for this clonotype: A read error may be the cause here, since a much bigger clone is one base away. The genes are TRBV12-3 or TRBV12-4 and TRBJ2-1, with D hard to call. The CDR3 loop spans 11 amino acids. V shed 5 bases and J shed 14 bases, with 13 bases lying between them. CDR3 nucleotides: TGTGCCAGCAGTCTTGCGAAGGACGAGTTCTTC. Translated, it gives CASSLAKDEFF.

This clonotype was seen a few times. The genes are TRBV3-1 and TRBJ2-3, with D possibly TRBD2 on 5 matching bases. Germline values: CDR1 LGHDT, CDR2 YNNKEL (reference sequence). Trimming cost V 5 bases and J 8 bases, with 14 bases left between them. The CDR3 is 13 amino acids. For the CDR3, the DNA is TGTGCCAGCAGCACACGAGCGGAAGTTACGCAGTATTTT. This translates into CASSTRAEVTQYF.

This clonotype was seen at least ten times. The genes are TRBV5-6 and TRBJ2-6, with no clear D. The CDR3 totals 15 residues. From germline, CDR1 is SGHDT and CDR2 YYEEEE. V lost 4 bases and J lost 2, with 10 bases in between. This CDR3 reads CASSPLLPGANVLTF. The DNA for the CDR3 is TGTGCCAGCAGCCCGCTCCTGCCTGGGGCCAACGTCCTGACTTTC.